This T cell receptor beta chain was captured in a study of blood T cell repertoires in COVID-19. The overall study: PBMCs, B-cell-depleted T cells, or T cells were the source of the cDNA or gDNA that made up the material.

With 5 bases removed from V and 7 bases from J, the gap between germline ends came to 14 bases. From germline, CDR1 is MNHEY and CDR2 SMNVEV (reference sequence). The CDR3 loop spans 13 amino acids. In the original analysis: Estimation of nucleated cell counts relied on the amplification of reference gene primers. Some clones are missing from TCRdb's copy, which holds only in-frame ones; the method was immunoSEQ multiplex PCR. V, J and clone size reflect that table, while D and trimming were determined from the DNA. The sample records about 320,000 clones, about 86% being singletons. The sequenced material came from peripheral blood. This sequence originates from a woman in her fifties or sixties with acute or convalescent COVID-19. The V and J genes are TRBV27 and TRBJ1-1, with D possibly being TRBD1 (5 bases). The CDR3 DNA reads TGTGCCAGCAGTCGCGGGGGGGGTAATGAAGCTTTCTTT. Translating gives CASSRGGGNEAFF.